This T cell receptor beta chain was recovered during a study of identical twins. General study points: Zero-insertion findings could be partly confounded by invariant cells (MAIT and iNKT cells).

Germline V CDR1 and CDR2: WSHSY, SAAADI. The CDR3 has 15 amino acids. Losses at the gene ends were 2 bases for V and 6 bases for J; bases not matched to a gene: 5. Donors uniformly comprised healthy Caucasians. This clonotype has at least ten counts. Its specificity is not known. Unique molecular identifiers were present on cDNA, and template switching added a universal primer site. TCRdb passed the 5' RACE reads through MiXCR, listing each CDR3 protein once. The table lists approximately 280,000 distinct CDR3 sequences, more than 6.5% of them singletons. These same records also appear under a second study, on yellow fever vaccine responses in identical twins.

The TCR comes from a woman under 30 in good health. The chain uses TRBV10-2 and TRBJ2-4; 9 nucleotides align to TRBD1. The sample was memory (CD45RO+) T cells sorted from blood. The CDR3 DNA reads TGCGCCAGCAGTGAGCGGACGGGACAGGGAAACATTCAGTACTTC. Translating gives CASSERTGQGNIQYF.